This TCR beta chain derives from a study of blood T cell repertoires in COVID-19. Method: immunoSEQ multiplex PCR; TCRdb's copy keeps in-frame clones and lacks some. Counted here are approximately 150,000 clones, 88% occurring once; the ten biggest clones make up around 2%. Trimming removed 5 bases from V and 3 bases from J; junction bases left unmatched: 9. This CDR3 region has 15 residues. Germline assignment: CDR1 MNHNY and CDR2 SVGAGI (reference sequence). This TCR derives from a man in his fifties who had recovered from COVID-19. The chain joins TRBV6-6 to TRBJ2-7, with TRBD1 identical over 8 bases. Sequenced sample: peripheral blood. CDR3 nucleotides: TGTGCCAGCAGTGGACGGACAGGGACGGTCTACGAGCAGTACTTC. It specifies CASSGRTGTVYEQYF.